This T cell receptor (beta chain) was recovered during a study of human T cells and chemical hapten exposure. Across the study: Application of 0.01% DPC to the upper back was done by patch test, with a reading at 6 days. Diagnoses of alopecia areata, totalis or universalis occurred in mostly female patients.

This clonotype was picked up many times. The V and J ends lost 6 bases and 0 bases respectively, with 12 bases between them. The CDR3 is 15 amino acids. From germline, CDR1 is SGHTA and CDR2 FQGNSA. As for time point: patch test 2, 6 weeks after DPC sensitization. Treatment defined: therapeutic diphenylcyclopropenone sensitization with weekly scalp DPC. The library tagged individual cDNA molecules with unique molecular identifiers. Authors' methods: Across samples, TCR counts had a median of around 100,000 and ranged from about 20,000 to 690,600. MiXCR was run by TCRdb on the RACE reads, yielding one entry per CDR3 protein. TCRdb's processing, not the study's, gives the V and J calls here. The data hold approximately 84,000 distinct CDR3 sequences, with around 9.6% observed a single time.

The chain is built from TRBV7-2 and TRBJ2-1, with D maybe TRBD1 (5 bases). Sequenced material: whole blood, taken in connection with sensitization to the hapten diphenylcyclopropenone (DPC). This receptor was obtained from a young woman with alopecia areata. Some clones in this sample may be carry-over from other donors' samples. The CDR3 region has the DNA TGTGCCAGCAGTCCACAGGTGAGCTCCTACAATGAGCAGTTCTTC. Translating it yields CASSPQVSSYNEQFF.